Reported below is one T cell receptor beta chain. V lost 2 bases and J 2 bases, leaving 12 bases between the germline ends. The CDR3 is made up of 15 amino acids. Per germline, CDR1 LGHDT and CDR2 YNNKEL (reference sequence). The sample is drawn from a study of blood T cell repertoires in COVID-19. TCRdb keeps only in-frame clones here, not all; method: immunoSEQ multiplex PCR. The repertoire holds hundreds of thousands of clones, with about 94% as singletons. What was sequenced was peripheral blood. The TCR originated in a man aged 60-69 years with COVID-19, enrolled during active disease. The rearrangement links TRBV3-1 (or the pseudogene TRBV3-2) to TRBJ1-2; TRBD1 is a possible D gene (6 bases). The CDR3 DNA sequence: TGTGCCAGCAGCCAAATTTCCACAGGGAACTATGGCTACACCTTC. Residues: CASSQISTGNYGYTF.